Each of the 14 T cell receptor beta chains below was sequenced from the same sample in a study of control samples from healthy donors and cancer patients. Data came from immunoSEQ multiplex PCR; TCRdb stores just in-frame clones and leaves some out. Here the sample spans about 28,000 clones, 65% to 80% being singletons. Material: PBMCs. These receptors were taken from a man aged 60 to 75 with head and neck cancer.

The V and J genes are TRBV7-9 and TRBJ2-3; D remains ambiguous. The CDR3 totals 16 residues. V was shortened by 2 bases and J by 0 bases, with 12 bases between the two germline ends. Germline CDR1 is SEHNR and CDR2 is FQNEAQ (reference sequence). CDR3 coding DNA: TGTGCCAGCAGCTTAAGGGCTAGAACTAGCACAGATACGCAGTATTTT. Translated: CASSLRARTSTDTQYF.

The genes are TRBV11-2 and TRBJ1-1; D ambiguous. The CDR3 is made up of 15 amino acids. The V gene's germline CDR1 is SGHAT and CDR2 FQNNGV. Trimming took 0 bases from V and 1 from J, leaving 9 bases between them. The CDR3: CASSLETSGNTEAFF. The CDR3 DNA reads TGTGCCAGCAGCTTAGAGACGTCGGGGAACACTGAAGCTTTCTTT.

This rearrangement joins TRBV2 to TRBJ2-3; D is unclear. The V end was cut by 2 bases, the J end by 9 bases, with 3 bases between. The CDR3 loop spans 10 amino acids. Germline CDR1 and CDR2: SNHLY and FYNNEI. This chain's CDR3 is CASSERTQYF. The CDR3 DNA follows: TGTGCCAGCAGTGAAAGGACGCAGTATTTT. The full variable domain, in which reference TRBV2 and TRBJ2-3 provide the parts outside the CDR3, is EPEVTQTPSHQVTQMGQEVILRCVPISNHLYFYWYRQILGQKVEFLVSFYNNEISEKSEIFDDQFSVERPDGSNFTLKIRSTKLEDSAMYFCASSERTQYFGPGTRLTVL.

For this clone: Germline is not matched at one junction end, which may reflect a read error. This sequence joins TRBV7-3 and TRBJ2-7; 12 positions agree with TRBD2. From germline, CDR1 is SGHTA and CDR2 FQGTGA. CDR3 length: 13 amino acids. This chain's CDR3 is CASSSGLAGDLSF. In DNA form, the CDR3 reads TGTGCCAGCAGCTCGGGACTAGCGGGCGACCTCTCATTC.

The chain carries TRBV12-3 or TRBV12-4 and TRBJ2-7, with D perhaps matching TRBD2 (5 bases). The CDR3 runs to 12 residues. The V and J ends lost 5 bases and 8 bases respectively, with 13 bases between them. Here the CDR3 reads CASSPNTRQQYF. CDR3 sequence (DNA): TGTGCCAGCAGTCCGAATACTAGACAGCAGTACTTC.

CDR3: CACSGGGNQPQHF. The CDR3 DNA is TGTGCCTGCTCGGGCGGCGGCAATCAGCCCCAGCATTTT. The V and J genes are TRBV30 and TRBJ1-5; D is ambiguous. This CDR3 region has 13 residues. V lost 6 bases, J lost 2 bases, and 11 bases lay in between. Germline CDR1 GTSNPN, CDR2 SVGIG (reference sequence).

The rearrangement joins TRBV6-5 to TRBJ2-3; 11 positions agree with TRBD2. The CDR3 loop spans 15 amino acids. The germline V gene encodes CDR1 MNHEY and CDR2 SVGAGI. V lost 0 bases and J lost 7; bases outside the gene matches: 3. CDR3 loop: CASSYSSGRANTQYF. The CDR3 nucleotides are TGTGCCAGCAGTTACTCTAGCGGGAGGGCCAATACGCAGTATTTT.

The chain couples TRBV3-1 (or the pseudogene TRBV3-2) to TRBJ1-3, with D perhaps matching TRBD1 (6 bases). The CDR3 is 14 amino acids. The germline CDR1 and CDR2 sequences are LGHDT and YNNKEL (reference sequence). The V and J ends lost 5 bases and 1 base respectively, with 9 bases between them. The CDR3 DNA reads TGTGCCAGCAGCTCAACAGGGTCTGGAAACACCATATATTTT. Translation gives CASSSTGSGNTIYF.

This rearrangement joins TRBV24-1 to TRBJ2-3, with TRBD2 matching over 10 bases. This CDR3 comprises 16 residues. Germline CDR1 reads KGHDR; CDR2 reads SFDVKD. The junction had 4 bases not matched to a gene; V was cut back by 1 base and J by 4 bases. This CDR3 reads CATSDFWGTSADTQYF. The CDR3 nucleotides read TGTGCCACCAGTGATTTTTGGGGGACTAGCGCAGATACGCAGTATTTT.

CDR3 protein: CASSLTGLDNEQFF. CDR3 nucleotides: TGTGCCAGCAGCTTAACAGGACTAGACAATGAGCAGTTCTTC. V gene TRBV7-9 combines with J gene TRBJ2-1, with 7 bases lining up with TRBD2. The CDR3 is 14 amino acids. With 2 bases clipped from V and 5 bases from J, the junction kept 3 bases outside the gene matches. Germline-derived CDR1 and CDR2 are SEHNR and FQNEAQ (reference sequence).

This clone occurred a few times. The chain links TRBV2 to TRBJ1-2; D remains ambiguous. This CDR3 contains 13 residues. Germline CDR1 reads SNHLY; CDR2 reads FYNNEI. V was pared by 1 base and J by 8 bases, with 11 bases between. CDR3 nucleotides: TGTGCCAGCAGTGAAGGCCAAGCTTGGGGCTACACCTTC. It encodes CASSEGQAWGYTF. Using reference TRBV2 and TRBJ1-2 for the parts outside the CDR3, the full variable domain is EPEVTQTPSHQVTQMGQEVILRCVPISNHLYFYWYRQILGQKVEFLVSFYNNEISEKSEIFDDQFSVERPDGSNFTLKIRSTKLEDSAMYFCASSEGQAWGYTFGSGTRLTVV.

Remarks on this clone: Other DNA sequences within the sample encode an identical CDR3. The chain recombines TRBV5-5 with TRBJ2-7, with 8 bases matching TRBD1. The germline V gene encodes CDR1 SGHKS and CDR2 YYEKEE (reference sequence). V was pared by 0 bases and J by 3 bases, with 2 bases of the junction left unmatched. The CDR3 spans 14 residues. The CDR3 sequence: CASSLGTGRYEQYF. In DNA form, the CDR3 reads TGTGCCAGCAGCTTGGGGACAGGGCGCTACGAGCAGTACTTC.

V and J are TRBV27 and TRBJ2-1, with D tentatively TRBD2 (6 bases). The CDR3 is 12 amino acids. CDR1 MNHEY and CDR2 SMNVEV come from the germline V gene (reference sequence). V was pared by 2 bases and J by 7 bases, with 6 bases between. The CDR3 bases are TGTGCCAGCAGTTTAGGGGGGAATGAGCAGTTCTTC. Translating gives CASSLGGNEQFF.

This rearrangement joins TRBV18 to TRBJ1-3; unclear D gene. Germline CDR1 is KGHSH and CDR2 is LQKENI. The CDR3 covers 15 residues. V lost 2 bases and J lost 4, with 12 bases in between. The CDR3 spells CASSPNSPPGNTIYF. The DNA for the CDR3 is TGTGCCAGCTCACCAAACAGCCCCCCAGGAAACACCATATATTTT.